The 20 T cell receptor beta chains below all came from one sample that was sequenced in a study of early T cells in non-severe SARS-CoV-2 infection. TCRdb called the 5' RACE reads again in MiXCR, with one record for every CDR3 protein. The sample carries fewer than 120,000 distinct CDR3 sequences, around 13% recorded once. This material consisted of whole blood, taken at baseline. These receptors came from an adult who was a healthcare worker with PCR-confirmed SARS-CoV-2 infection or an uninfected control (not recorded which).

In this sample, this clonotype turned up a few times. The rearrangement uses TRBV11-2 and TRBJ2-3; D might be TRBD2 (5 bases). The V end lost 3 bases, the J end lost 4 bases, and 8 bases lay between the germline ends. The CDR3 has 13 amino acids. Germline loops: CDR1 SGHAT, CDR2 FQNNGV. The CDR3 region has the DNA TGTGCCAGCAGCTTCAGCGGCGCAGATACGCAGTATTTT. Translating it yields CASSFSGADTQYF.

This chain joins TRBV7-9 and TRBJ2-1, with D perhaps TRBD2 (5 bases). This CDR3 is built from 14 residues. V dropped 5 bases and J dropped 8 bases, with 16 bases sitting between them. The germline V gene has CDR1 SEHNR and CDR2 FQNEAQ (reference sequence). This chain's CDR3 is CASSPPIPGDEQFF. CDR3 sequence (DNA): TGTGCCAGCAGCCCTCCAATTCCCGGGGATGAGCAGTTCTTC.

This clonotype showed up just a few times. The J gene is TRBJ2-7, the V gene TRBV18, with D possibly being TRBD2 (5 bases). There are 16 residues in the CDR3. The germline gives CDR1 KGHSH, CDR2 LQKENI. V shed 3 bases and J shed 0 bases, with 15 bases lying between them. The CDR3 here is CASSPQLGESSYEQYF. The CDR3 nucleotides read TGTGCCAGCTCACCCCAACTCGGGGAGAGCTCCTACGAGCAGTACTTC.

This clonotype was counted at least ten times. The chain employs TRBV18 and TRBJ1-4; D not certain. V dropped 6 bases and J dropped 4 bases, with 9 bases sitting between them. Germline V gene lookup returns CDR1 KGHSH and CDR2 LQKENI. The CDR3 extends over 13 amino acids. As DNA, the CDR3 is TGTGCCAGCTCCCTAGGAGATAATGAAAAACTGTTTTTT. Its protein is CASSLGDNEKLFF.

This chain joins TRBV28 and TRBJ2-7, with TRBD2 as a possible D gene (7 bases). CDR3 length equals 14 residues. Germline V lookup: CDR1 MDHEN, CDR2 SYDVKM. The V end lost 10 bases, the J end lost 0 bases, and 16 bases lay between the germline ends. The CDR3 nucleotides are TGTGCCACCAAAGAGGGGGGGAGCTCCTACGAGCAGTACTTC. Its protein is CATKEGGSSYEQYF.

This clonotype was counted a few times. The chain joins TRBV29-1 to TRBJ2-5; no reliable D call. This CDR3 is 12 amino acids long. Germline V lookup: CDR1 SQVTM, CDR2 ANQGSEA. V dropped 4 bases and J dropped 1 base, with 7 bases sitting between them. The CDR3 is CSVVEIQETQYF. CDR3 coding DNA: TGCAGCGTTGTGGAGATCCAAGAGACCCAGTACTTC.

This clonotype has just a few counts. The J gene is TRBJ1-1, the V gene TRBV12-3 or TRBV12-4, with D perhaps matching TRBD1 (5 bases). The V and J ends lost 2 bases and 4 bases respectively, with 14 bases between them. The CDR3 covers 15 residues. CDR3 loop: CASSLRGDPLTEAFF. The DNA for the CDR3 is TGTGCCAGCAGTTTAAGAGGGGACCCCCTCACTGAAGCTTTCTTT.

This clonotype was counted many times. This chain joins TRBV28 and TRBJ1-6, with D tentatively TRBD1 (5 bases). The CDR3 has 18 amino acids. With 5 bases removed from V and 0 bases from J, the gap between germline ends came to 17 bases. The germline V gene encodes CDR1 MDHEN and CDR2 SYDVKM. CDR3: CASSMAGALSSYNSPLHF. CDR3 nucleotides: TGTGCCAGCAGTATGGCTGGGGCCCTCAGCTCCTATAATTCACCCCTCCACTTT.

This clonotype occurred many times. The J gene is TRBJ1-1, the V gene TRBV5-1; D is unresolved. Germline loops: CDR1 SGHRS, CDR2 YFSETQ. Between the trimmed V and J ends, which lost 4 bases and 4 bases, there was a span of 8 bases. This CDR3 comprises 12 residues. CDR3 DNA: TGCGCCAGCAGCCAAGAAGGCACTGAAGCTTTCTTT. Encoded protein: CASSQEGTEAFF.

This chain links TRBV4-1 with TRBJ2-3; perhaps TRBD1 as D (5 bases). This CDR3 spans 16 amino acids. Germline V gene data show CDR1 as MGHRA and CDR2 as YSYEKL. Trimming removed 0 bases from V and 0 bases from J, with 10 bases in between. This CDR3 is CASSQDRGSSTDTQYF. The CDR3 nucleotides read TGCGCCAGCAGCCAAGATAGGGGTTCTAGCACAGATACGCAGTATTTT.

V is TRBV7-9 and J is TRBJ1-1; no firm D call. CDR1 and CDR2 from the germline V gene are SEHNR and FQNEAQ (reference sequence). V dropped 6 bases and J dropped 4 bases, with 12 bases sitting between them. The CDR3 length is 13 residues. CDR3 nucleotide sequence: TGTGCCAGCAGTTTCTATGCGGTCACTGAAGCTTTCTTT. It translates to CASSFYAVTEAFF.

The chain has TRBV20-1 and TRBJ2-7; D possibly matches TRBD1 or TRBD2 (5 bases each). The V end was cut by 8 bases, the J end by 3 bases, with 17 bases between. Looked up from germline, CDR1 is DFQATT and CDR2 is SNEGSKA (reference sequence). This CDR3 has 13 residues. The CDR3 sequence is CSRTGLADYEQYF. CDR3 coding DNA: TGCAGTCGAACGGGGCTGGCCGACTACGAGCAGTACTTC.

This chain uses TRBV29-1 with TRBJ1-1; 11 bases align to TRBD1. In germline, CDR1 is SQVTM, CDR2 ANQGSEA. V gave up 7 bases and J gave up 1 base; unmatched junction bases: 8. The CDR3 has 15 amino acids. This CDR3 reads CSALGQGARNTEAFF. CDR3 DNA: TGCAGCGCTCTAGGACAGGGGGCGAGGAACACTGAAGCTTTCTTT.

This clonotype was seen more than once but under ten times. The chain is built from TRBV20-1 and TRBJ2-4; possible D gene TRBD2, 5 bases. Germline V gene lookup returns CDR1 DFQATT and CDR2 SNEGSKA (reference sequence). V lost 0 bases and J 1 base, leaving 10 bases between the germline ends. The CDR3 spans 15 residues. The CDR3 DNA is TGCAGTGCTAGAGATCTTTCGGGGGCCAAAAACATTCAGTACTTC. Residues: CSARDLSGAKNIQYF.

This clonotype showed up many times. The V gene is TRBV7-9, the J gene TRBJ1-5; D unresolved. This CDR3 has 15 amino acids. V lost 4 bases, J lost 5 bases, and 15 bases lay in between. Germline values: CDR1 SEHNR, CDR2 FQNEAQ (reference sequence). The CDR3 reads CASSSILPGDQPQHF. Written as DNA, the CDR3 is TGTGCCAGCAGCTCGATACTCCCAGGTGATCAGCCCCAGCATTTT.

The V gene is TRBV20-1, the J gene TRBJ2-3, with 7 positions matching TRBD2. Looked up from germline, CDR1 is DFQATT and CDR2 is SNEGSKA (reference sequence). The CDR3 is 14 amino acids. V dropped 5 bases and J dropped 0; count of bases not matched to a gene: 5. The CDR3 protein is CSALSGSSTDTQYF. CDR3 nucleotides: TGCAGTGCTCTTAGCGGGTCCAGCACAGATACGCAGTATTTT.

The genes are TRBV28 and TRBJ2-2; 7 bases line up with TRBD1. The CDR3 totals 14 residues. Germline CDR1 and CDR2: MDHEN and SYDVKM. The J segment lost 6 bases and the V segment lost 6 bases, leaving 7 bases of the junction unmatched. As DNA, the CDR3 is TGTGCCAGCAGGGAAAGAACAGGGGCCGGGGAGCTGTTTTTT. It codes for CASRERTGAGELFF.

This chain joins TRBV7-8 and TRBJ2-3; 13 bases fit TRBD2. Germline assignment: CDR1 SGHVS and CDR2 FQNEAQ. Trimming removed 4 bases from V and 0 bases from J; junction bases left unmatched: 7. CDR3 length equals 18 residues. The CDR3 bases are TGTGCCAGCAGCTCCTGGACTAGCGGGAGCATGAGCACAGATACGCAGTATTTT. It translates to CASSSWTSGSMSTDTQYF. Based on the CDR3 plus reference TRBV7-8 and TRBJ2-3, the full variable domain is GAGVSQSPRYKVAKRGQDVALRCDPISGHVSLFWYQQALGQGPEFLTYFQNEAQLDKSGLPSDRFFAERPEGSVSTLKIQRTQQEDSAVYLCASSSWTSGSMSTDTQYFGPGTRLTVL.

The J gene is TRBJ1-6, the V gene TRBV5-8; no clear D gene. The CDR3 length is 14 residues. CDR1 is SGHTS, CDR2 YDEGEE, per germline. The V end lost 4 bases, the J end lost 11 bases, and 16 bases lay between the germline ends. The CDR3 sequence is CASSISKYGPPLHF. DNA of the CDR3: TGTGCCAGCAGCATTTCAAAGTACGGCCCACCCCTCCACTTT.

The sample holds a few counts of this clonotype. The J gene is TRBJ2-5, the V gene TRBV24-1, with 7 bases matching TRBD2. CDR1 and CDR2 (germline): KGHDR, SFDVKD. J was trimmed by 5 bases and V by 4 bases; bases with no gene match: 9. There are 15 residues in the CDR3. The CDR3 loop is CATSDQTSTGETQYF. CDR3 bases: TGTGCCACCAGTGACCAGACTAGCACGGGGGAGACCCAGTACTTC.